Following are 12 T cell receptor beta chains from one sample sequenced in a study of T cell repertoires in cytomegalovirus infection. TCRdb re-analysed the reads in MiXCR, keeping a single row per CDR3 protein. The repertoire consists of about 310,000 distinct CDR3 sequences, with roughly a tenth occurring once and the leading ten covering around 2.5%. Source material: PBMCs. These receptors came from a human donor in good health (CMV status not recorded). Some clones in this sample may be carry-over from other donors' samples.

J is TRBJ1-6 and V is TRBV4-2; no clear D. This CDR3 is 16 amino acids long. Germline values: CDR1 LGHNA, CDR2 YNFKEQ. Trimming cost V 0 bases and J 6 bases, with 12 bases left between them. The CDR3, as DNA: TGTGCCAGCAGCCAAGATAAGGCAGGTGCTAATTCACCCCTCCACTTT. Protein product: CASSQDKAGANSPLHF.

The rearrangement uses TRBV20-1 and TRBJ1-4, with D possibly matching TRBD1 (5 bases). The V and J ends lost 0 bases and 8 bases respectively, with 10 bases between them. CDR1 and CDR2 from the germline V gene are DFQATT and SNEGSKA (reference sequence). This CDR3 has 13 residues. The CDR3: CSAREPGGEKLFF. In DNA, the CDR3 is TGCAGTGCTAGAGAGCCGGGGGGAGAAAAACTGTTTTTT.

The chain carries TRBV18 and TRBJ2-7; D not certain. The germline CDR1 and CDR2 sequences are KGHSH and LQKENI. V was shortened by 2 bases and J by 2 bases, with 10 bases between the two germline ends. The CDR3 is 14 amino acids. The CDR3 sequence is CASSPKLEPYEQYF. The CDR3 nucleotides are TGTGCCAGCTCACCAAAACTGGAACCCTACGAGCAGTACTTC.

The chain carries TRBV28 and TRBJ2-3, with D maybe TRBD1 (5 bases). CDR1 is MDHEN, CDR2 SYDVKM, per germline. Trimming stripped 7 bases from V and 2 bases from J, with 13 bases between. The CDR3 runs to 14 residues. CDR3 in amino acids: CASIPDTITDTQYF. The CDR3 DNA reads as TGTGCCAGCATCCCGGACACGATCACAGATACGCAGTATTTT.

This clonotype has more than one count but fewer than ten. A much larger clone lies a single base off, so this may be a read error. The CDR3 reads CASSQGDYGYTF. The DNA for the CDR3 is TGTGCCAGCAGCCAGGGAGACTATGGCTACACCTTC. The gene calls are TRBV3-1 and TRBJ1-2; D gene uncertain. Per the germline V gene, CDR1 is LGHDT and CDR2 is YNNKEL (reference sequence). This CDR3 contains 12 residues. V lost 3 bases and J lost 3, with 5 bases in between.

This clonotype was detected ten times or more. The V and J genes are TRBV4-2 and TRBJ2-4; TRBD2 agrees at 14 bases. Trimming cost V 5 bases and J 8 bases; bases outside gene matches: 8. The CDR3 contains 16 residues. The germline V gene encodes CDR1 LGHNA and CDR2 YNFKEQ. CDR3 nucleotides: TGTGCCAGCAGCTCAAGACTAGCGGGGGGGCAGGACATTCAGTACTTC. It is translated as CASSSRLAGGQDIQYF.

The chain has TRBV20-1 and TRBJ1-2; unclear D gene. The V gene lost 6 bases and the J gene lost 8 bases, with 10 bases spanning the gap. The CDR3 covers 10 residues. Germline V gene lookup returns CDR1 DFQATT and CDR2 SNEGSKA (reference sequence). The CDR3 nucleotides read TGCAGTGCGGGCCGGGAGGGCTACACCTTC. Its protein is CSAGREGYTF.

At least ten counts were recorded for this clonotype. The chain recombines TRBV6-2 or TRBV6-3 with TRBJ2-7; either TRBD1 or TRBD2 may fit D (5 bases each). CDR1 is MNHEY, CDR2 SVGEGT, per germline. Trimming stripped 6 bases from V and 2 bases from J, with 14 bases between. CDR3 length equals 14 residues. CDR3: CASRPGSRAYEQYV. In DNA form, the CDR3 reads TGTGCCAGCAGACCAGGGAGTAGGGCCTACGAGCAGTACGTC.

This CDR3 is CSASPVPSPGANVLTF. For the CDR3, the DNA is TGCAGTGCTAGCCCAGTTCCCAGCCCTGGGGCCAACGTCCTGACTTTC. The chain joins TRBV20-1 to TRBJ2-6; no clear D gene. The CDR3 is made up of 16 amino acids. V was pared by 3 bases and J by 2 bases, with 14 bases between. Germline assignment: CDR1 DFQATT and CDR2 SNEGSKA (reference sequence).

This clonotype has a count of ten or more. For the CDR3, the DNA is TGTGCCTCCGAGGACTATACCCCTCTTAACACCGGGGAGCTGTTTTTT. Residues: CASEDYTPLNTGELFF. V and J are TRBV10-3 and TRBJ2-2, with TRBD2 as a possible D gene (6 bases). CDR3 size: 16 residues. Germline assignment: CDR1 ENHRY and CDR2 SYGVKD. The ends were cut back, 11 bases at V and 2 bases at J, with 21 bases in the middle.

This clonotype was observed a few times. The rearrangement uses TRBV20-1 and TRBJ1-5, with D possibly matching TRBD1 (5 bases). The CDR3 covers 13 residues. Germline V gene data show CDR1 as DFQATT and CDR2 as SNEGSKA (reference sequence). V was shortened by 7 bases and J by 4 bases, with 14 bases between the two germline ends. CDR3 coding DNA: TGCAGTGTCGGAGGGGAAAATAATCAGCCCCAGCATTTT. The encoded protein is CSVGGENNQPQHF.

This clonotype was picked up many times. The V gene is TRBV7-2, the J gene TRBJ1-2, with a possible D match to TRBD1 (6 bases). The CDR3 extends over 15 amino acids. Trimming removed 7 bases at V and 2 bases at J, with 17 bases between. Per the germline V gene, CDR1 is SGHTA and CDR2 is FQGNSA. CDR3 nucleotides: TGTGCCAGCATCCCAAAAGGACAGTCAAACTATGGCTACACCTTC. It is translated as CASIPKGQSNYGYTF.